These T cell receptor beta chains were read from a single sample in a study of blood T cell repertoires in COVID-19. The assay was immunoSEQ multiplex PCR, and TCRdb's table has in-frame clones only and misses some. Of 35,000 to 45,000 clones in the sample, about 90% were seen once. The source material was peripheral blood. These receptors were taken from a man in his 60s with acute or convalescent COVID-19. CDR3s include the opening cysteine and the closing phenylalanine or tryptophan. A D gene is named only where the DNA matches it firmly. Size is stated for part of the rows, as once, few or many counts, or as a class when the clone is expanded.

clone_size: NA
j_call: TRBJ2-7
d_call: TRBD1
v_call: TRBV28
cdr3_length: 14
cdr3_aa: CASSPNRGSYEQYF
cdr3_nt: TGTGCCAGCAGTCCGAACAGGGGCTCCTACGAGCAGTACTTC

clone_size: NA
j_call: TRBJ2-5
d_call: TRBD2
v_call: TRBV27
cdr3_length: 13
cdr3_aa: CASRPHGRETQYF
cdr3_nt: TGTGCCAGCAGACCCCACGGGAGGGAGACCCAGTACTTC

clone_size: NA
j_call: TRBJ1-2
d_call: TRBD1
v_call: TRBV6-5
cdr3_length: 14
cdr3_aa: CASSRGQGFYGYTF
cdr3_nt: TGTGCCAGCAGCCGGGGACAGGGGTTCTATGGCTACACCTTC

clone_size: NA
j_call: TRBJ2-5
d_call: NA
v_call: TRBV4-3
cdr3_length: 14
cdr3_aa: CASSQRVTGETQYF
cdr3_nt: TGCGCCAGCAGCCAACGGGTGACGGGAGAGACCCAGTACTTC

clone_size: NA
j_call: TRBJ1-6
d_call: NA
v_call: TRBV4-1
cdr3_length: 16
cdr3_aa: CASSQEGHFYNSPLHF
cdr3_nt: TGCGCCAGCAGCCAAGAGGGACACTTTTATAATTCACCCCTCCACTTT

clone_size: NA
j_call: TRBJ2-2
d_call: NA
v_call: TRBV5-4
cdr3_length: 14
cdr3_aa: CASTRDFGAGELFF
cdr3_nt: TGTGCCAGCACCCGGGACTTTGGGGCCGGGGAGCTGTTTTTT

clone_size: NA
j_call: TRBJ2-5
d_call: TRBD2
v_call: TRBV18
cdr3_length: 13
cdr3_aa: CASSPPSGSRQYF
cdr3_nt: TGTGCCAGCTCACCACCTAGCGGGAGCCGACAGTACTTC

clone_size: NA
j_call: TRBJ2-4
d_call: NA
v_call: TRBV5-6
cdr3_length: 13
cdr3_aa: CASSGLAKNIQYF
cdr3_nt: TGTGCCAGCAGTGGGCTAGCCAAAAACATTCAGTACTTC

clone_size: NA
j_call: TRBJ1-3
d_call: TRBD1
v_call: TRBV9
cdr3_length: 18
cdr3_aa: CASSVLPRGLYSGNTIYF
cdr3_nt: TGTGCCAGCAGCGTATTGCCCAGGGGGCTGTATTCGGGAAACACCATATATTTT

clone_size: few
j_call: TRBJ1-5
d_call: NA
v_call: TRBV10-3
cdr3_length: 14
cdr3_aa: CAISPDKGHQPQHF
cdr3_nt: TGTGCCATCAGCCCGGACAAAGGGCATCAGCCCCAGCATTTT

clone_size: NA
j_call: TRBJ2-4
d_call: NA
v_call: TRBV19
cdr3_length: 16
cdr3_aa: CASSTRGTLAKNIQYF
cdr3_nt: TGTGCCAGTTCTACCCGCGGGACGCTTGCCAAAAACATTCAGTACTTC

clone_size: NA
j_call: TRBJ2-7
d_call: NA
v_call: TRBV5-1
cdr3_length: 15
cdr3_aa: CASSLDGGAPYEQYF
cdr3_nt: TGCGCCAGCAGCTTGGATGGGGGGGCTCCCTACGAGCAGTACTTC

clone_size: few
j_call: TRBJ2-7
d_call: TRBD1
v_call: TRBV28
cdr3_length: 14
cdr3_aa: CASTRTGYSYEQYF
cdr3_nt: TGTGCCAGCACTCGGACAGGGTATAGTTACGAGCAGTACTTC

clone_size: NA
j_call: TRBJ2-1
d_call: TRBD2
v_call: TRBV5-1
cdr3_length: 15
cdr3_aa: CASSYGLAGVNEQFF
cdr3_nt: TGCGCCAGCAGCTACGGACTAGCGGGAGTGAATGAGCAGTTCTTC

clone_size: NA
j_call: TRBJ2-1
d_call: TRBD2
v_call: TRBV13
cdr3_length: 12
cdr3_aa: CASSSSGTEQFF
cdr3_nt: TGTGCCAGCAGCTCTAGCGGGACTGAGCAGTTCTTC

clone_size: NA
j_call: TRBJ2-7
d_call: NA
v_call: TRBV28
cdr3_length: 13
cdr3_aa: CASIDTSSYEQYF
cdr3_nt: TGTGCCAGCATTGACACCAGCTCCTACGAGCAGTACTTC

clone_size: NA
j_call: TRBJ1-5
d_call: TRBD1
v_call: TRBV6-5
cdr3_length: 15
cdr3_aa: CASSRDSPFRGPQHF
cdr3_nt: TGTGCCAGCAGCCGGGACAGCCCTTTCAGGGGGCCCCAGCATTTT

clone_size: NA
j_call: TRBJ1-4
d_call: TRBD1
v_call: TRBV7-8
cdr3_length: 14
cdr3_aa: CASNLQGAGEKLFF
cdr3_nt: TGTGCCAGCAACTTACAGGGGGCGGGAGAAAAACTGTTTTTT

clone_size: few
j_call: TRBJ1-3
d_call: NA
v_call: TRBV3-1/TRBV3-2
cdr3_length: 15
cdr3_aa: CASSQARGHGNTIYF
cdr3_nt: TGTGCCAGCAGCCAAGCCCGGGGACACGGAAACACCATATATTTT

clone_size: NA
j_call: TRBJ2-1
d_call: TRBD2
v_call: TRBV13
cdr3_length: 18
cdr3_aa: CASSVTGTSGSHYNEQFF
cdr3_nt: TGTGCCAGCAGCGTAACCGGGACTAGCGGGAGTCACTACAATGAGCAGTTCTTC

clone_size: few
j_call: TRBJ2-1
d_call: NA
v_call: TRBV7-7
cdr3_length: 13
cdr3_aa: CASSLDSYNEQFF
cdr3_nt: TGTGCTAGCAGCTTAGACAGCTACAATGAGCAGTTCTTC

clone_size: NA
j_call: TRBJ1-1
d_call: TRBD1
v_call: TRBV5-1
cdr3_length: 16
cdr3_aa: CASSYKTQGAQTEAFF
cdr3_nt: TGCGCCAGCAGCTACAAGACCCAGGGGGCTCAGACTGAAGCTTTCTTT

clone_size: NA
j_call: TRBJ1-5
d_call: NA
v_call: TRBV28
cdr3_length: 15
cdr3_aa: CASSLTVHSNQPQHF
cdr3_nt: TGTGCCAGCAGTTTGACAGTTCATAGCAATCAGCCCCAGCATTTT

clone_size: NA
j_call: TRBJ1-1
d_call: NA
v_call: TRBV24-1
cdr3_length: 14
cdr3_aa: CATSGSGKATEAFF
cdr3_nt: TGTGCCACCAGTGGTTCAGGGAAGGCGACTGAAGCTTTCTTT

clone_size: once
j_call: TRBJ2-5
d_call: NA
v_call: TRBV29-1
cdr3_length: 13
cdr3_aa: CSVGSMGGETQYF
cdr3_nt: TGCAGCGTGGGGAGTATGGGGGGAGAGACCCAGTACTTC

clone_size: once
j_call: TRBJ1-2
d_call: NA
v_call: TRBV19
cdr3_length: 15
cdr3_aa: CASSPVAGGSYGYTF
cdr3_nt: TGTGCCAGTAGTCCCGTAGCAGGAGGTTCCTACGGCTACACCTTC

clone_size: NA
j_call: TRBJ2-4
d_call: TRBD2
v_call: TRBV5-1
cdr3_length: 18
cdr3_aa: CASSWGDRLAGGINIQYF
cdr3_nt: TGCGCCAGCAGCTGGGGTGACCGACTAGCGGGAGGGATAAACATTCAGTACTTC

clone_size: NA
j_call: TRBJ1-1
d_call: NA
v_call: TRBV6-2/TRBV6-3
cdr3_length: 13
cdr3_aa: CASSAPRDTEAFF
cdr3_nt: TGTGCCAGCAGTGCCCCTCGGGACACTGAAGCTTTCTTT

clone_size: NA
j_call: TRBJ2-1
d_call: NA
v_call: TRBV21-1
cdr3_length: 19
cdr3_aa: CASSIAEIVGLGLHNEQFF
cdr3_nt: TGTGCCAGCAGCATCGCCGAAATTGTGGGACTAGGACTGCACAATGAGCAGTTCTTC

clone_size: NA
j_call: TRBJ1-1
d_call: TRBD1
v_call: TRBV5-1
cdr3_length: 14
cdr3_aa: CASSATGGDTEAFF
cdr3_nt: TGCGCCAGCAGCGCAACAGGGGGCGACACTGAAGCTTTCTTT

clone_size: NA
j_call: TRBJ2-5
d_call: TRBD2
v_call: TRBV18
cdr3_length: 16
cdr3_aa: CASSLGLAGVVETQYF
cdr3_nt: TGTGCCAGCTCACTCGGACTAGCGGGAGTTGTAGAGACCCAGTACTTC

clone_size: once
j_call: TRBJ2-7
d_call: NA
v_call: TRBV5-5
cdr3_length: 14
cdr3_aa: CASSARPGPYEQYF
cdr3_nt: TGTGCCAGCAGCGCCCGCCCAGGGCCCTACGAGCAGTACTTC

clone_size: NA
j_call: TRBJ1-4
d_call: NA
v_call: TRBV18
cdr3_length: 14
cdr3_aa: CASSPTGSVEKLFF
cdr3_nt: TGTGCCAGCTCTCCGACGGGATCAGTTGAAAAACTGTTTTTT

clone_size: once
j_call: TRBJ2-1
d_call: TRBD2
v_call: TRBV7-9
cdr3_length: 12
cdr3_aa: CASSPTSGSWFF
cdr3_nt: TGTGCCAGCAGCCCAACTAGCGGGAGTTGGTTCTTC

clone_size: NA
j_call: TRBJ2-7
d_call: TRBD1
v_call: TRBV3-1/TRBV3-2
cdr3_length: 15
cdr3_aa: CASSQGTGFSYEQYF
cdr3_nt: TGTGCCAGCAGCCAGGGGACAGGGTTCTCCTACGAGCAGTACTTC

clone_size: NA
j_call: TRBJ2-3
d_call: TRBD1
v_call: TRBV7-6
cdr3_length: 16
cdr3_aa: CASSLVRRQGGDTQYF
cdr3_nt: TGTGCCAGCAGCTTAGTGCGCAGACAGGGGGGAGATACGCAGTATTTT

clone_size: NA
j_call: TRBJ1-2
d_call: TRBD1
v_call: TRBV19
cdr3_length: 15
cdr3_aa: CASSIPRQGGYGYTF
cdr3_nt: TGTGCCAGTAGTATTCCCAGACAGGGGGGCTATGGCTACACCTTC

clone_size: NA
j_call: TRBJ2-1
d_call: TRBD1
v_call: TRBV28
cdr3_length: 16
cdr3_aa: CASSPSGQGSYNEQFF
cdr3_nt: TGTGCCAGCAGTCCCTCAGGACAGGGGTCCTACAATGAGCAGTTCTTC

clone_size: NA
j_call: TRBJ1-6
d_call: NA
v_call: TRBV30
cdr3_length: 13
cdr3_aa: CAWSGRESSPLHF
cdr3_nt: TGTGCCTGGAGCGGCAGGGAAAGTTCACCCCTCCACTTT

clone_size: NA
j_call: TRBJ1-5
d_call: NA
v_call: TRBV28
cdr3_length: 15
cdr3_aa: CASRAQGNSNQPQHF
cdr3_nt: TGTGCCAGCAGGGCACAGGGTAATAGCAATCAGCCCCAGCATTTT

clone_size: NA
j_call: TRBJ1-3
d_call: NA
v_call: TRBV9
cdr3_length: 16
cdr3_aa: CASSVGGVGAGNTIYF
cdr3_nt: TGTGCCAGCAGCGTTGGGGGCGTGGGCGCTGGAAACACCATATATTTT

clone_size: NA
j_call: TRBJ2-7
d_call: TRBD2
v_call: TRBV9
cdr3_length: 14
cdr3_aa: CASSVGSGRAWQYF
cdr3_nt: TGTGCCAGCAGCGTAGGTAGCGGGAGGGCCTGGCAGTACTTC

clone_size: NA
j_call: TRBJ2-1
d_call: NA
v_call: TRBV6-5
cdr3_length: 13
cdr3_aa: CASRREAYNEQFF
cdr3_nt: TGTGCCAGCAGGAGGGAGGCCTACAATGAGCAGTTCTTC

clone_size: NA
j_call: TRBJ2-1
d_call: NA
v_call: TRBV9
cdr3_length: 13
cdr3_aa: CASSTWTEGEQFF
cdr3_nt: TGTGCCAGCAGCACTTGGACCGAGGGTGAGCAGTTCTTC

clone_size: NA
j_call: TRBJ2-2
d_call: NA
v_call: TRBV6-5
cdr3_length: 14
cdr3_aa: CASRRRTTTGELFF
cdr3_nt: TGTGCCAGCAGACGAAGGACTACCACCGGGGAGCTGTTTTTT

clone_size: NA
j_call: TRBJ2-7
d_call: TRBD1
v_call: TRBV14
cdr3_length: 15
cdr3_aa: CASSGQGAVSYEQYF
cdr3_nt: TGTGCCAGCAGCGGACAGGGGGCGGTCTCCTACGAGCAGTACTTC

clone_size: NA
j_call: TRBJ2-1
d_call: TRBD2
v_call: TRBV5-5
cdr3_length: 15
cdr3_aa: CASSLSGSSYNEQFF
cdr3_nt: TGTGCCAGCAGCTTAAGCGGGAGTTCCTACAATGAGCAGTTCTTC

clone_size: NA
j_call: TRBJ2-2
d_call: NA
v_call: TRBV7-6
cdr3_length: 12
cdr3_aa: CASSLRTGELFF
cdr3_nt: TGTGCCAGCAGCTTACGGACCGGGGAGCTGTTTTTT

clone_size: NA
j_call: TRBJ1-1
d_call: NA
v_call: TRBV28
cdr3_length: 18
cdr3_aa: CASRRTSPAGGSNTEAFF
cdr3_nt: TGTGCCAGCAGGCGAACATCCCCGGCGGGGGGTAGTAACACTGAAGCTTTCTTT

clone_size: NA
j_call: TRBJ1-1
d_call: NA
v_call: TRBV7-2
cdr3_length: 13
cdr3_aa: CASSQGQNTEAFF
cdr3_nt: TGTGCCAGCAGCCAGGGCCAGAACACTGAAGCTTTCTTT

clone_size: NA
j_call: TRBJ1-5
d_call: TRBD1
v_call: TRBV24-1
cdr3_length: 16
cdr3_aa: CATSDWGQGPHQPQHF
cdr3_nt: TGTGCCACCAGTGACTGGGGACAGGGACCTCATCAGCCCCAGCATTTT